Listed here are 7 T cell receptor beta chains from one sample, sequenced in a study of CXCR3-negative and CXCR3-positive naive CD8 T cells. The TRB libraries of cDNA were built by UMI-labeled 5' RACE. TCRdb reanalyzed the 5' RACE reads and collapses them to one entry per CDR3 protein, without DNA. The listing contains 35,000 to 50,000 distinct CDR3 sequences. Sequenced sample: memory CD8+ T cells from blood. These receptor sequences come from a human donor in good health. Some clones in this sample may be carry-over from other donors' samples.

This rearrangement joins TRBV7-9 to TRBJ1-2. The CDR3 contains 13 residues. The V gene's germline CDR1 is SEHNR and CDR2 FQNEAQ (reference sequence). The CDR3 loop is CASSGPPGYGYTF.

The rearrangement joins TRBV29-1 to TRBJ1-4. Germline V CDR1 and CDR2: SQVTM, ANQGSEA. The CDR3 is 13 amino acids. The CDR3 region is CSALPTTNEKLFF.

CDR3 in amino acids: CATSDHRDEADTQYF. This chain joins TRBV24-1 and TRBJ2-3; no DNA is available, so the TRBD1 call from TCRdb remains unchecked. Germline V gene lookup returns CDR1 KGHDR and CDR2 SFDVKD. The CDR3 is 15 residues long.

This chain joins TRBV7-9 and TRBJ2-7; with no DNA, the TCRdb D assignment of TRBD1 cannot be verified. The CDR3 extends over 14 amino acids. Germline loops: CDR1 SEHNR, CDR2 FQNEAQ (reference sequence). This CDR3 reads CASSSGQGPYEQYF.

The J gene is TRBJ1-2, the V gene TRBV5-1; TCRdb's D call, TRBD1, is unchecked because there is no DNA. Germline V gives CDR1 SGHRS, CDR2 YFSETQ. This CDR3 is built from 14 residues. The CDR3 region is CASSLPGQVSGYTF.

The V and J genes are TRBV5-1 and TRBJ2-5; TCRdb selects TRBD2, and the lack of DNA leaves this call unchecked. The germline V gene encodes CDR1 SGHRS and CDR2 YFSETQ. This CDR3 spans 16 amino acids. This CDR3 reads CASSLDTSGLPETQYF. The entire variable domain, with the rest obtained from reference TRBV5-1 and TRBJ2-5, is as follows: KAGVTQTPRYLIKTRGQQVTLSCSPISGHRSVSWYQQTPGQGLQFLFEYFSETQRNKGNFPGRFSGRQFSNSRSEMNVSTLELGDSALYLCASSLDTSGLPETQYFGPGTRLLVL.

This sequence joins TRBV28 and TRBJ2-3; TCRdb's assignment of TRBD1 cannot be checked, as there is no DNA. Germline V gene sequence: CDR1 MDHEN, CDR2 SYDVKM. The CDR3 is 13 residues long. This CDR3 is CASSLEGADTQYF. Supplemented by reference TRBV28 and TRBJ2-3, the full variable domain reads DVKVTQSSRYLVKRTGEKVFLECVQDMDHENMFWYRQDPGLGLRLIYFSYDVKMKEKGDIPEGYSVSREKKERFSLILESASTNQTSMYLCASSLEGADTQYFGPGTRLTVL.